Below are 20 T cell receptor beta chains sequenced from a single sample in a study of blood T cell repertoires in COVID-19. Here immunoSEQ multiplex PCR was the method, and the copy in TCRdb shows in-frame clones only, minus some. Seen here are about 170,000 clones, roughly 91% observed once, and the top ten hold 2% to 2.5%. Sequenced sample: peripheral blood. All receptors derive from a man aged 45-65 years who had recovered from COVID-19.

This chain connects TRBV10-3 to TRBJ2-3; tentatively, D is TRBD2 (5 bases). Trimming shortened V by 8 bases and J by 4 bases, and 16 bases separated the two germline ends. The CDR3 extends over 14 amino acids. Germline V gives CDR1 ENHRY, CDR2 SYGVKD. As DNA, the CDR3 is TGTGCCATCGCCCAGTCGCCTAGCCCAGATACGCAGTATTTT. Translating gives CAIAQSPSPDTQYF.

V and J are TRBV2 and TRBJ2-7; D possibly corresponds to TRBD1 (6 bases). The germline V gene has CDR1 SNHLY and CDR2 FYNNEI. This CDR3 has 14 amino acids. With 6 bases removed from V and 1 base from J, the gap between germline ends came to 13 bases. CDR3: CASRLRDTSYEQYF. In DNA form, the CDR3 reads TGTGCCAGCAGGCTCCGGGACACTTCCTACGAGCAGTACTTC. The full variable domain, completed using reference TRBV2 and TRBJ2-7, is EPEVTQTPSHQVTQMGQEVILRCVPISNHLYFYWYRQILGQKVEFLVSFYNNEISEKSEIFDDQFSVERPDGSNFTLKIRSTKLEDSAMYFCASRLRDTSYEQYFGPGTRLTVT.

J is TRBJ2-3 and V is TRBV18; 10 bases are a match to TRBD2. Germline CDR1 KGHSH, CDR2 LQKENI. With V trimmed by 1 base and J by 5 bases, 6 bases remained unmatched. The CDR3 extends over 16 amino acids. In DNA, the CDR3 is TGTGCCAGCTCACCACTAGCGGGAGGACTAGAAGATACGCAGTATTTT. Translation: CASSPLAGGLEDTQYF.

This chain uses TRBV19 with TRBJ1-1; a weak D match, TRBD1 (6 bases). Trimming removed 7 bases from V and 1 base from J, with 10 bases in between. From germline, CDR1 is LNHDA and CDR2 SQIVND (reference sequence). The CDR3 sequence is 13 residues long. CDR3 region: CASTRQANTEAFF. The CDR3 DNA is TGTGCCAGTACTCGACAGGCGAACACTGAAGCTTTCTTT. Full variable domain (outside the CDR3, taken from reference TRBV19 and TRBJ1-1): DGGITQSPKYLFRKEGQNVTLSCEQNLNHDAMYWYRQDPGQGLRLIYYSQIVNDFQKGDIAEGYSVSREKKESFPLTVTSAQKNPTAFYLCASTRQANTEAFFGQGTRLTVV.

The chain links TRBV7-6 to TRBJ2-3; TRBD2 might be the D (8 bases). Germline values: CDR1 SGHVS, CDR2 FNYEAQ. The length of the CDR3 is 16 residues. Trimming removed 5 bases from V and 1 base from J, with 16 bases in between. Here the CDR3 reads CASSPRGRGGTDTQYF. For the CDR3, the DNA is TGTGCCAGCAGCCCGAGGGGGCGGGGGGGCACAGATACGCAGTATTTT.

V is TRBV5-6 and J is TRBJ2-5, with D maybe TRBD1 (6 bases). V dropped 3 bases and J dropped 5 bases, with 11 bases sitting between them. Germline V gene lookup returns CDR1 SGHDT and CDR2 YYEEEE. This CDR3 spans 13 amino acids. The CDR3 bases are TGTGCCAGCAGCTCCAGGGGTGCGGAGACCCAGTACTTC. Its protein is CASSSRGAETQYF.

V gene TRBV6-5 combines with J gene TRBJ2-6; TRBD2 might be the D (5 bases). V gave up 2 bases and J gave up 0 bases, with 5 bases separating them. CDR1 and CDR2 from the germline V gene are MNHEY and SVGAGI. The CDR3 spans 15 residues. This chain's CDR3 is CASSYEGSGANVLTF. The CDR3 DNA sequence: TGTGCCAGCAGTTACGAGGGCTCTGGGGCCAACGTCCTGACTTTC.

The chain joins TRBV20-1 to TRBJ2-7, with TRBD2 matching over 7 bases. CDR1 and CDR2 from the germline V gene are DFQATT and SNEGSKA (reference sequence). V shed 3 bases and J 1 base; nucleotides not matched to a gene: 9. This CDR3 is 15 amino acids long. The CDR3 reads CSASGGSGLSYEQYF. CDR3 bases: TGCAGTGCTAGTGGGGGTAGCGGGCTGTCCTACGAGCAGTACTTC.

The rearrangement joins TRBV27 to TRBJ2-5; 7 nucleotides line up with TRBD1. J was trimmed by 5 bases and V by 0 bases; bases with no gene match: 6. Per germline, CDR1 MNHEY and CDR2 SMNVEV (reference sequence). The CDR3 extends over 15 amino acids. The CDR3 nucleotides are TGTGCCAGCAGTTTATCTCGAGGGGGCACGGAGACCCAGTACTTC. Translated, it gives CASSLSRGGTETQYF.

The V call is TRBV29-1, the J call TRBJ2-5; D may be TRBD1 (5 bases). The CDR3 has 13 amino acids. The germline gives CDR1 SQVTM, CDR2 ANQGSEA. Trimming shortened V by 5 bases and J by 1 base, and 11 bases separated the two germline ends. CDR3 bases: TGCAGCGTTAGGGGTTCGTCCCAAGAGACCCAGTACTTC. Translation gives CSVRGSSQETQYF.

This rearrangement joins TRBV6-5 to TRBJ1-1; D unresolved. The CDR3 covers 14 residues. Per germline, CDR1 MNHEY and CDR2 SVGAGI. V was cut by 2 bases and J by 2 bases, with 9 bases left in between. CDR3 loop: CASSYHPTNTEAFF. The CDR3 DNA follows: TGTGCCAGCAGTTACCATCCTACTAACACTGAAGCTTTCTTT.

This clone was detected only once. The genes are TRBV28 and TRBJ1-2; 9 bases line up with TRBD1. Germline CDR1 and CDR2: MDHEN and SYDVKM. This CDR3 has 14 amino acids. V lost 2 bases to trimming and J lost 4 bases; unmatched junction nucleotides: 2. CDR3 region: CASSLTGGTYGYTF. CDR3 nucleotide sequence: TGTGCCAGCAGTTTAACAGGGGGCACCTATGGCTACACCTTC.

This rearrangement joins TRBV5-1 to TRBJ2-1; a possible D gene is TRBD1 (6 bases). V lost 0 bases and J 5 bases, leaving 9 bases between the germline ends. Germline CDR1 and CDR2: SGHRS and YFSETQ. The CDR3 length is 14 residues. The chain's CDR3 is CASSLVAGDNEQFF. The DNA of the CDR3 is TGCGCCAGCAGCTTGGTTGCAGGGGACAATGAGCAGTTCTTC.

The CDR3 region has the DNA TGCGCCGGAAGTAGTCCAGCGGGGTACACCGGGGAGCTGTTTTTT. Protein sequence: CAGSSPAGYTGELFF. The chain employs TRBV10-1 and TRBJ2-2; 7 positions agree with TRBD2. The V and J ends lost 11 bases and 3 bases, in that order; junction bases with no gene match: 12. The CDR3 length is 15 residues. In germline, CDR1 is WNHNN, CDR2 SYGVQD (reference sequence).

CDR3 loop: CASSPRTWTGDNEQFF. The CDR3 DNA reads TGTGCCAGCAGCCCCCGAACCTGGACAGGGGACAATGAGCAGTTCTTC. The V call is TRBV7-2, the J call TRBJ2-1, with 9 bases lining up with TRBD1. The V segment lost 5 bases and the J segment 5 bases; nucleotides outside the gene matches: 10. Germline-derived CDR1 and CDR2 are SGHTA and FQGNSA. The CDR3 has 16 residues.

The chain recombines TRBV11-2 with TRBJ2-5; 10 bases are a match to TRBD2. Germline CDR1 and CDR2: SGHAT and FQNNGV. The J segment lost 0 bases and the V segment lost 0 bases, leaving 4 bases of the junction unmatched. The CDR3 consists of 17 residues. CDR3 nucleotides: TGTGCCAGCAGCTTAGATAAACTAGCGGGGTACCAAGAGACCCAGTACTTC. Translating it yields CASSLDKLAGYQETQYF.

The chain uses TRBV7-7 and TRBJ2-5, with 8 bases fitting TRBD1. J was trimmed by 1 base and V by 3 bases; bases with no gene match: 4. The germline CDR1 and CDR2 sequences are SSHAT and FNYEAQ (reference sequence). This CDR3 has 15 residues. The CDR3 bases are TGTGCCAGCAGCTTGAGACAGGGGAGCCAAGAGACCCAGTACTTC. The encoded protein is CASSLRQGSQETQYF.

The V and J genes are TRBV19 and TRBJ2-1, with 8 bases aligning to TRBD2. The CDR3 consists of 17 residues. V was clipped by 5 bases and J by 0 bases; unmatched bases: 9. The germline V gene has CDR1 LNHDA and CDR2 SQIVND (reference sequence). CDR3 coding DNA: TGTGCCAGTAGTTTGGCGGGAGGACTCAGCTCCTACAATGAGCAGTTCTTC. Residues: CASSLAGGLSSYNEQFF.

This clone has just a few counts. The chain couples TRBV5-4 to TRBJ1-3, with 7 bases that match TRBD1. The CDR3 runs to 16 residues. Germline loops: CDR1 SGHNT, CDR2 YYREEE (reference sequence). The V segment lost 5 bases and the J segment 1 base; nucleotides outside the gene matches: 9. Here the CDR3 DNA reads TGTGCCAGCAGTCCCGGACAGGCGATATCTGGAAACACCATATATTTT. This encodes CASSPGQAISGNTIYF. Supplemented by reference TRBV5-4 and TRBJ1-3, the full variable domain reads ETGVTQSPTHLIKTRGQQVTLRCSSQSGHNTVSWYQQALGQGPQFIFQYYREEENGRGNFPPRFSGLQFPNYSSELNVNALELDDSALYLCASSPGQAISGNTIYFGEGSWLTVV.

The count of this clone is one. V usage is TRBV3-1 (or the pseudogene TRBV3-2) and J usage is TRBJ2-1; TRBD2 matches 13 bases. The CDR3 spans 18 residues. The V and J ends lost 3 bases and 3 bases, in that order; junction bases with no gene match: 8. Germline V gene data show CDR1 as LGHDT and CDR2 as YNNKEL (reference sequence). The CDR3: CASSHPGLAGPYYNEQFF. In DNA form, the CDR3 reads TGTGCCAGCAGCCACCCGGGACTAGCGGGGCCCTACTACAATGAGCAGTTCTTC.